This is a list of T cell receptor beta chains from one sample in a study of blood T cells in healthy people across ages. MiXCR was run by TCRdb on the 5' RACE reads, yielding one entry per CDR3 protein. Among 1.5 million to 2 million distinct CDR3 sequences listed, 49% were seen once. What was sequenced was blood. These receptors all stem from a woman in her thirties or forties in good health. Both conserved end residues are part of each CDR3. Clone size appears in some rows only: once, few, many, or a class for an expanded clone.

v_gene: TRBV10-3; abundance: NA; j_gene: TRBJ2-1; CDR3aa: CAISESSQGSYNEQFF
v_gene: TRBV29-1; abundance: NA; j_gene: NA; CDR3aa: CSVEGTSGSYNEQYF
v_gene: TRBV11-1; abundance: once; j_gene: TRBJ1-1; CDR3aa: CASSLGSLTRTEAFF
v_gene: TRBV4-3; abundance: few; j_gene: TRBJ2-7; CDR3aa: CASSRGTGTRYEQYF
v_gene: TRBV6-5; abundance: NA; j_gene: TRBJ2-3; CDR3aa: CASSLAPGAGGTDTQYF
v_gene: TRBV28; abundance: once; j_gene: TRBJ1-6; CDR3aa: CASSLFRAGDSPLHF
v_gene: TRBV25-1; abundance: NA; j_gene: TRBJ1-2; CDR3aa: CASSGPGQGVYGYTF
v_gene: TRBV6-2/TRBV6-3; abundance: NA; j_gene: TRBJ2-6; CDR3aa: CASSPLRTSGANVLTF
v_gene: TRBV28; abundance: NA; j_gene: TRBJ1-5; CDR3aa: CASSATVVREPQHF
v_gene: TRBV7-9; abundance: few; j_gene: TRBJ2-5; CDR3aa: CASSSGQGNSAQYF
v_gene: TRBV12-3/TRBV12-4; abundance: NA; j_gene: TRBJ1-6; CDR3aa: CASGRQVGNSPLHF
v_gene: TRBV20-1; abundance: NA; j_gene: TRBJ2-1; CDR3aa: CSAVLAGAPLYNEQFF
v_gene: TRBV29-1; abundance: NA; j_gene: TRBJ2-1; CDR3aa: CSVELNLAGGNEQFF
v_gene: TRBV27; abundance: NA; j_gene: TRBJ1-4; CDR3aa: CASSPRDPWGNEKLFF
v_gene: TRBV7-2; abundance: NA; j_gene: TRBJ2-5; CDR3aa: CASSGAVKETQYF
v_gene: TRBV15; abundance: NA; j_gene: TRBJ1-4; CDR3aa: CATSREGTGMEKLFF
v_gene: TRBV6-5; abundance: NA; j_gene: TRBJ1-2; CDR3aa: CASSYRGSHGYTF
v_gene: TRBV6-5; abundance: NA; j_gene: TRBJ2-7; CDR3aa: CASSYTGDGSYEQYF
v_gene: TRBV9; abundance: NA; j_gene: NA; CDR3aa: CASSALTETQYF
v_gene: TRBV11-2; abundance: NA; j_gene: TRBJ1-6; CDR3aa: CASSLDIGTGGIFSPLHF
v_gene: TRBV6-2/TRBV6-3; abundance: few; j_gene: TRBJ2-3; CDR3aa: CASAGASRRGQYF
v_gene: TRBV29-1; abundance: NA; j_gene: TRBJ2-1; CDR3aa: CSVDQGEQFF
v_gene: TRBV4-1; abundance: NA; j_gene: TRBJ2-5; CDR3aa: CASSPGTVGSKTTQYF
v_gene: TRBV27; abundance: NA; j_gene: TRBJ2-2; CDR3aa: CASSPLGAPGTGELFF
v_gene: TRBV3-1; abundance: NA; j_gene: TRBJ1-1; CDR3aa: CASSQVGARTDTEAFF
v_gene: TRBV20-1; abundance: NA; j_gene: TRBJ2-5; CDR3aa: CSARQRGSGETQYF
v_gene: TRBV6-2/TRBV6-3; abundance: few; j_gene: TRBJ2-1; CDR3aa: CASSYSKGSHNEQFF
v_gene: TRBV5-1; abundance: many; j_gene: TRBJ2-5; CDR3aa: CASSLEQETQYF
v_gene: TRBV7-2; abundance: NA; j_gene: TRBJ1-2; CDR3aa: CASSRGTGGPYGYTF
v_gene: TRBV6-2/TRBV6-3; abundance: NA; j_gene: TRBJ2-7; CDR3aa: CASTPIPGGSYEQYF
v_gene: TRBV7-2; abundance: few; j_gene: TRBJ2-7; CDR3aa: CASTTPRLAGGPYEQYF
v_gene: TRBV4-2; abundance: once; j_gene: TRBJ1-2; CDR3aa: CASGQGSTNYGYTF
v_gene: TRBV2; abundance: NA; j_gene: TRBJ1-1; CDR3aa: CASSVSGWRTEAFF
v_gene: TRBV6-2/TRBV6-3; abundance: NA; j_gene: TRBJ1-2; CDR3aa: CASGETGATLGYGYTF
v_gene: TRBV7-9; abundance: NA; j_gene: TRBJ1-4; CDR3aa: CASSPRTGAEKLFF
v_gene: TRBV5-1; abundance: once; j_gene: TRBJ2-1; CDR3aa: CASRILAGGHNEQFF
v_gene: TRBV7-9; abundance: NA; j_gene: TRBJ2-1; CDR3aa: CASRPNSGGFDNEQFF
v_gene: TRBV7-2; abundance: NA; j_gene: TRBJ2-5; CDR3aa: CASSLVGVRAQETQYF
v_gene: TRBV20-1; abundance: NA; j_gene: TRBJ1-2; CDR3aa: CSANPLSYGYTF
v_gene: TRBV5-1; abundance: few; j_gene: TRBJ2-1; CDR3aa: CASSLAGFGGRRKQFF
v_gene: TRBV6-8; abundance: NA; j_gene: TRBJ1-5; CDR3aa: CASSYMDPSNQPQHF
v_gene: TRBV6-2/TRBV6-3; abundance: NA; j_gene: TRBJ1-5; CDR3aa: CASSYSKRGSYQPQHF
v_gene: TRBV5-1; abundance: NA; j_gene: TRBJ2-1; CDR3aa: CASSPTMSEQFF
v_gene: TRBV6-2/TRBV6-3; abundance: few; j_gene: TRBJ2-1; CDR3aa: CASTTGGFSEQFF
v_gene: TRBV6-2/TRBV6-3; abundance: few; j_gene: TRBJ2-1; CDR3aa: CASTLAGGAFDEQFF
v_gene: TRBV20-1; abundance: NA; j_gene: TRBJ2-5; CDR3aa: CSASLPQGAEETQYF
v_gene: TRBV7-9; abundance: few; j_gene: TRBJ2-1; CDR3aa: CASTPSLGPSSYNEQFF
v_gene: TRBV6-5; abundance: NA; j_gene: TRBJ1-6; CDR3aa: CASSSTGQASSYNSPLHF
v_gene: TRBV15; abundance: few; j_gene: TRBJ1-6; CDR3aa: CATSGSGIPNSPLHF
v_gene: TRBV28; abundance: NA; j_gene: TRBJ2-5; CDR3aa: CASSKNSGETQYF